This is a list of T cell receptor beta chains from one sample in a study of blood T cell repertoires in COVID-19. The data were produced by immunoSEQ multiplex PCR, yet TCRdb's version contains in-frame clones alone and is incomplete. The table lists about 440,000 clones, about 89% of them singletons. Sequencing input: peripheral blood. These receptor sequences come from a woman in her 30s with acute or convalescent COVID-19. The CDR3 runs from the conserved cysteine through the conserved F or W. A D gene is named only where the DNA matches it firmly. Not every row has a clone size; where given, it reads once, few, many or a size class.

j_call | clone_size | v_call | d_call | cdr3_nt | cdr3_aa
TRBJ1-2 | - | TRBV9 | TRBD1 | TGTGCCAGCAGCTCATACCAGGGGACAGGGTCTGGCTACACCTTC | CASSSYQGTGSGYTF
TRBJ2-5 | once | TRBV5-4 | - | TGTGCCAGCAGCTCGGAGGGACCCCAGGGCGGGACCCAGTACTTC | CASSSEGPQGGTQYF
TRBJ2-5 | - | TRBV27 | - | TGTGCCAGCAGTCCCAGTCTCGGGGTTTGGGAGACCCAGTACTTC | CASSPSLGVWETQYF
TRBJ1-3 | few | TRBV6-5 | - | TGTGCCAGCAGTTACCGGGACACCATATATTTT | CASSYRDTIYF
TRBJ2-6 | - | TRBV20-1 | - | TGCAGTGCTAGTGGATCAGGGACTGGGGCCAACGTCCTGACTTTC | CSASGSGTGANVLTF
TRBJ1-5 | - | TRBV6-1 | - | TGTGCCAGCAGTGAAGTCGGGAAGAATCAGCCCCAGCATTTT | CASSEVGKNQPQHF
TRBJ2-1 | - | TRBV3-1/TRBV3-2 | - | TGTGCCAGCAGCCAAACAGGCCACCCTTACAATGAGCAGTTCTTC | CASSQTGHPYNEQFF
TRBJ2-2 | - | TRBV24-1 | - | TGTGCCACCAGTGAACAACAGGGAGGGACCGGGGAGCTGTTTTTT | CATSEQQGGTGELFF
TRBJ2-3 | - | TRBV19 | - | TGTGCCAGTAGTCCATCGGCCATCGGACTAACAGATACGCAGTATTTT | CASSPSAIGLTDTQYF
TRBJ2-7 | - | TRBV6-1 | TRBD2 | TGTGCCAGCAGTGATAGCGGGAGCTCCTACGAGCAGTACTTC | CASSDSGSSYEQYF
TRBJ1-2 | few | TRBV4-2 | TRBD1 | TGTGCCAGCAGCCAAGCTGGGACAGGTGGTGCGCGCGGCTACACCTTC | CASSQAGTGGARGYTF
TRBJ1-2 | - | TRBV28 | TRBD1 | TGTGCCAGCAGTTCTCCGACAGGGAGGGGCTACACCTTC | CASSSPTGRGYTF
TRBJ2-1 | - | TRBV3-1/TRBV3-2 | TRBD2 | TGTGCCAGCAGCCAGGAAGAGCGGGGGGGCTACAATGAGCAGTTCTTC | CASSQEERGGYNEQFF
TRBJ2-3 | - | TRBV11-2 | - | TGTGCCAGCAGCCGCGGATTACTAGCTCCGGGTGATACGCAGTATTTT | CASSRGLLAPGDTQYF
TRBJ2-2 | - | TRBV2 | TRBD2 | TGTGCCAGCAGGAGGGGACTAGCGGGGGCCGTCACCGGGGAGCTGTTTTTT | CASRRGLAGAVTGELFF
TRBJ1-3 | - | TRBV28 | - | TGTGCCAGCAGTTTTGAGCGTCCGCTAGGAAACACCATATATTTT | CASSFERPLGNTIYF
TRBJ2-3 | - | TRBV24-1 | - | TGTGCCACCAGTAATGGGAGGCTAGGAGGCACAGATACGCAGTATTTT | CATSNGRLGGTDTQYF
TRBJ2-3 | - | TRBV28 | TRBD2 | TGTGCCAGCAGTTATCGGACTAGCGCGACAGATACGCAGTATTTT | CASSYRTSATDTQYF
TRBJ2-7 | - | TRBV7-9 | TRBD2 | TGTGCCAGCGGGGGGGGAATTACCCCCTACGAGCAGTACTTC | CASGGGITPYEQYF
TRBJ2-1 | - | TRBV9 | TRBD2 | TGTGCCAGCACCAAGGGGCTAGCGGGGGGTTACAATGAGCAGTTCTTC | CASTKGLAGGYNEQFF
TRBJ1-1 | - | TRBV9 | - | TGTGCCAGCAGCGTAGGAGGTGGCCCTGAAGCTTTCTTT | CASSVGGGPEAFF
TRBJ2-5 | - | TRBV9 | - | TGTGCCAGCAGCGTAGAACTAGCAGAAGAGACCCAGTACTTC | CASSVELAEETQYF
TRBJ2-5 | - | TRBV2 | TRBD2 | TGTGCCAGCAGGGGACTAGCGGGAGAAGAGACCCAGTACTTC | CASRGLAGEETQYF
TRBJ2-3 | - | TRBV30 | - | TGTGCCTGGAGTGTACCCCCCACGGGGAGCACAGATACGCAGTATTTT | CAWSVPPTGSTDTQYF
TRBJ2-1 | - | TRBV24-1 | - | TGTGCCACCAGTGAAACGAAGGCAGGGCGAAATGAGCAGTTCTTC | CATSETKAGRNEQFF
TRBJ2-1 | - | TRBV5-1 | TRBD2 | TGCGCCAGCAGCTTGGGTAGCGGGGGGATCAATGAGCAGTTCTTC | CASSLGSGGINEQFF
TRBJ2-1 | - | TRBV21-1 | - | TGTGCCAGCAGCAAAAATCGGACAGTTATCAATGAGCAGTTCTTC | CASSKNRTVINEQFF